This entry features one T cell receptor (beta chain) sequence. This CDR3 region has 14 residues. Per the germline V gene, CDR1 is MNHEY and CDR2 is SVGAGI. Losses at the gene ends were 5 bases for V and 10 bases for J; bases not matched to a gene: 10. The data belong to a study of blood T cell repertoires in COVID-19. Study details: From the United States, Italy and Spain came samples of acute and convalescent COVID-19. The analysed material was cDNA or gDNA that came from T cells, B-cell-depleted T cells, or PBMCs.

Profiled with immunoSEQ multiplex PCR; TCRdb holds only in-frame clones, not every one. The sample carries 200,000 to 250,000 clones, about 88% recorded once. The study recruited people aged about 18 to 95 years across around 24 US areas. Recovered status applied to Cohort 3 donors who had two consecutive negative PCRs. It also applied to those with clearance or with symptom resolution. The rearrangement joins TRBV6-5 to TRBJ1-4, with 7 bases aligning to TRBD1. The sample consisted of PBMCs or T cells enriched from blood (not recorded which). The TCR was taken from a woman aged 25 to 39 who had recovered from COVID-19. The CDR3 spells CASSHTGDIGKLFF. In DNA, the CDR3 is TGTGCCAGCAGTCATACAGGGGACATAGGAAAACTGTTTTTT.